This is a list of T cell receptor beta chains from one sample in a study of post-analysis software for immune sequencing data. TCRdb re-analysed the PCR reads in MiXCR, keeping a single row per CDR3 protein. The sample lists under 200,000 distinct CDR3 sequences, over 25% occurring once. The sample was blood. The receptors were sampled from a girl younger than 18 with multiple sclerosis. The CDR3 runs from the conserved cysteine through the conserved F or W. A D gene is named only where the DNA matches it firmly. Clone size is not always given. Where it is, it says once, few, many or a class for expanded clones.

>TRBV3-1|.|TRBJ2-1|many
TGTGCCAGCAGCCATGGCTCCTACAATGAGCAGTTCTTC
CASSHGSYNEQFF
>TRBV28|.|TRBJ1-2|few
TGTGCCAGCAGTTTAGAGTCCGCCAGGACCTATGGCTACACCTTC
CASSLESARTYGYTF
>TRBV5-1|TRBD1|TRBJ2-1|few
TGCGCCAGCAGCCCCGCCCCGGACAGGGCGGATGAGCAGTTCTTC
CASSPAPDRADEQFF
>TRBV9|.|TRBJ2-1|.
TGTGCCAGCAGCGCAGGTAGCGGTGGCTCCTACAATGAGCAGTTCTTC
CASSAGSGGSYNEQFF
>TRBV28|.|TRBJ2-1|many
TGTGCCAGCAGTTACGACCGACTCAAGGACAATGAGCAGTTCTTC
CASSYDRLKDNEQFF
>TRBV20-1|.|TRBJ1-5|.
TGCAGTGCTAGAGATCGGGACACCAATCAGCCCCAGCATTTT
CSARDRDTNQPQHF
>TRBV27|TRBD2|TRBJ2-4|.
TGTGCCAGCAACCCACTAGCGGGAGGGGTCTACAATGAGCAGTACTTC
CASNPLAGGVYNEQYF
>TRBV20-1|.|TRBJ1-6|few
TGCAGTGCTAGTGTAGGGAGGAATCCCCTTAATTCACCCCTCCACTTT
CSASVGRNPLNSPLHF
>TRBV7-6|TRBD1|TRBJ1-5|many
TGTGCCAGCAGCTTAAATGGAGACAGGGGTGCCAATCAGCCCCAGCATTTT
CASSLNGDRGANQPQHF
>TRBV20-1|.|TRBJ2-3|.
TGCAGTGTACTTTGGGGGGCCACAGATACGCAGTATTTT
CSVLWGATDTQYF
>TRBV5-1|.|TRBJ1-1|.
TGCGCCAGCAGCTTGTTACCAGAGAACACTGAAGCTTTCTTT
CASSLLPENTEAFF
>TRBV9|TRBD2|TRBJ2-5|.
TGTGCCAGCAGCGTAGGGGCTAGCGGGAAAGAGACCCAGTACTTC
CASSVGASGKETQYF
>TRBV20-1|.|TRBJ1-2|many
TGCAGTGCTAGAGCTTTACTTCGCAATGGCTACACCTTC
CSARALLRNGYTF
>TRBV5-1|.|TRBJ2-1|few
TGCGCCAGCAGCTTGGGGCGGTCTACGGATGAGCAGTTCTTC
CASSLGRSTDEQFF
>TRBV20-1|TRBD2|TRBJ2-1|.
TGCAGCACGACCGATTGGGTGAGCGGGAGCACCTACAATGAGCAGTTCTTC
CSTTDWVSGSTYNEQFF
>TRBV11-2|.|TRBJ2-7|.
TGTGCCAGCAGCTTAGCCCCTAGCATGGGCTACGAGCAGTACTTC
CASSLAPSMGYEQYF
>TRBV6-6|.|TRBJ2-5|many
TGTGCCAGCAGACTGGGGCGAAATAAAGAGACCCAGTACTTC
CASRLGRNKETQYF
>TRBV28|.|TRBJ2-2|.
TGTGCCAGCAGGGTTATCGCCGGGGAGCTGTTTTTT
CASRVIAGELFF
>TRBV6-6|.|TRBJ2-1|many
TGTGCCAGCAGTTACTCTCAGTCAGGCCCATACAATGAGCAGTTCTTC
CASSYSQSGPYNEQFF
>TRBV5-1|.|TRBJ2-2|.
TGCGCCAGCAGCTTCCGGGACTCAGGCGGGGAGCTGTTTTTT
CASSFRDSGGELFF
>TRBV10-3|TRBD2|TRBJ2-3|few
TGTGCCATCAGTTCGACTAGCGGGCGCCCGTCTAGCACAGATGCGCAGTATTTT
CAISSTSGRPSSTDAQYF
>TRBV25-1|TRBD1|TRBJ2-7|.
TGTGCCAGCAGTGATCAGGACAGGCGCGAGCAGTACTTC
CASSDQDRREQYF
>TRBV6-1|.|TRBJ2-1|few
TGTGCCAGCAGTGAAACCTGGGCCAATGAGCAGTTCTTC
CASSETWANEQFF